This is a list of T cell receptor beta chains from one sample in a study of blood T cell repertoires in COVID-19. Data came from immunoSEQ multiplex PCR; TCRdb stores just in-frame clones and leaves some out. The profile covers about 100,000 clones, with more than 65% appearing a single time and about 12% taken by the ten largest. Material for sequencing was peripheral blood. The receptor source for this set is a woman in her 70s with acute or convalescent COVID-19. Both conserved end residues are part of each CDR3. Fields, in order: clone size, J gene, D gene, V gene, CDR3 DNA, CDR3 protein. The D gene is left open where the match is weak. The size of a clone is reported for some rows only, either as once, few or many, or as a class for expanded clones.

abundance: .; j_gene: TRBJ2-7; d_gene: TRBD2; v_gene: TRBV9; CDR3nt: TGTGCCAGCAGCGTAGAGGGCCTAGCGGGGGGGCCGTACGAGCAGTACTTC; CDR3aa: CASSVEGLAGGPYEQYF
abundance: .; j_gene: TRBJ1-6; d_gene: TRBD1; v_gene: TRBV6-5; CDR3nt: TGTGCCAGCAGACAGGACAGGGTTGGTTCACCCCTCCACTTT; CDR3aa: CASRQDRVGSPLHF
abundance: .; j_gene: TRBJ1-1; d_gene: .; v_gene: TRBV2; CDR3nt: TGTGCCAGCAGCTGGGCAGGGGTGAACACTGAAGCTTTCTTT; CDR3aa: CASSWAGVNTEAFF
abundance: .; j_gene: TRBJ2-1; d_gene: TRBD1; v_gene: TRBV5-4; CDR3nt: TGTGCCAGCAGCCGTCCAGGACAGGGATACAATGAGCAGTTCTTC; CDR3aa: CASSRPGQGYNEQFF
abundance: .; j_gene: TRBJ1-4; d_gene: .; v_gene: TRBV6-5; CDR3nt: TGTGCCAGCAGGGCCAGGGGAGGGGAAAAACTGTTTTTT; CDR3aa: CASRARGGEKLFF
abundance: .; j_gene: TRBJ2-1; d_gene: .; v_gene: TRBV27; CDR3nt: TGTGCCAGCGGCCCGAGGGCCAATGAGCAGTTCTTC; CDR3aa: CASGPRANEQFF
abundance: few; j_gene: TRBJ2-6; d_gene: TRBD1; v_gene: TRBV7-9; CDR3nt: TGTGCCAGCCCCCGGGACAGGGTACCTATCTCTGGGGCCAACGTCCTGACTTTC; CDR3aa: CASPRDRVPISGANVLTF
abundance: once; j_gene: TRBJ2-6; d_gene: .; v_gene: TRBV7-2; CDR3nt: TGTGCCAGCAGCTTAGGCCTAACAGGTGCCGGGGCCAACGTCCTGACTTTC; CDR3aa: CASSLGLTGAGANVLTF
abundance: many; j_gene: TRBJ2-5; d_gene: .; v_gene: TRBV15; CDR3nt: TGTGCCACCAGCATTGGACAGACACAAGAGACCCAGTACTTC; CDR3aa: CATSIGQTQETQYF
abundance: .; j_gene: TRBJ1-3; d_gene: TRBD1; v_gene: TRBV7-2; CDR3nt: TGTGCCAGCAGCTCCGACAGGGGAGTAGGAAACACCATATATTTT; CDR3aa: CASSSDRGVGNTIYF
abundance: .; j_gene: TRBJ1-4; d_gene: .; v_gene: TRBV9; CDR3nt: TGTGCCAGCAGCGTAGGTCAGGGTAAAACAACTAATGAAAAACTGTTTTTT; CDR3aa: CASSVGQGKTTNEKLFF
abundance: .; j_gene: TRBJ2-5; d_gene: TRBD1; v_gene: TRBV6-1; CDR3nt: TGTGCCAGCAGTGACCAGCCGGGACAGGGAGGAGAGACCCAGTACTTC; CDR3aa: CASSDQPGQGGETQYF
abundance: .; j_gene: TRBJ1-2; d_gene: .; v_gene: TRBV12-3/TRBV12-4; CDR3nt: TGTGCCAGCAGACGAACTATCTATGGCTACACCTTC; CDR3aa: CASRRTIYGYTF
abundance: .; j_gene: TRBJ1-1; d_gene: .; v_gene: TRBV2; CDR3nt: TGTGCCAGCAGTGAACAGTTGGGCCTGAACACTGAAGCTTTCTTT; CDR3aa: CASSEQLGLNTEAFF
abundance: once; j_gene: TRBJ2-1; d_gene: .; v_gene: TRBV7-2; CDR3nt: TGTGCCAGCAGCTCCCTAGTAGGTCAAAATGAGCAGTTCTTC; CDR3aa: CASSSLVGQNEQFF
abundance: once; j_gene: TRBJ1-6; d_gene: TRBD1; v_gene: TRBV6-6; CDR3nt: TGTGCCAGCAGTTACTCTACAGGGGTTAATTCACCCCTCCACTTT; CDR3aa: CASSYSTGVNSPLHF
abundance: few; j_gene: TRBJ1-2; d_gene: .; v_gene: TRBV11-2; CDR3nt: TGTGCCAGCAGCTCGGGAAAAAATCTAGGACCCTATGGCTACACCTTC; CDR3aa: CASSSGKNLGPYGYTF
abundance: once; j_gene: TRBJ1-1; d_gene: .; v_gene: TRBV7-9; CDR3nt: TGTGCCAGCAGCCGTGAGGCCAGAGAAGCTTTCTTT; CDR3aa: CASSREAREAFF
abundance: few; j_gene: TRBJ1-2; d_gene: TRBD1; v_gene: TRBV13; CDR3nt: TGTGCCAGCAGCTTAGTTTCAGGGGGACAGGGCTACACCTTC; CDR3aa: CASSLVSGGQGYTF
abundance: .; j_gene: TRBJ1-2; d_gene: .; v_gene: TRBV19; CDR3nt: TGTGCCAGTAGCCCAGGGGTCTATGGCTACACCTTC; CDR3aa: CASSPGVYGYTF
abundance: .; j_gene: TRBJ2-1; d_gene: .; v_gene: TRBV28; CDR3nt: TGTGCCAGCAGTTTATGGGCAGGGATCAATGAGCAGTTCTTC; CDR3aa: CASSLWAGINEQFF
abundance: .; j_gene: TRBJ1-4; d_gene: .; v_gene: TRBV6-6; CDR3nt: TGTGCCAGCACCCTCGGGGAGTACGGTGAAAAACTGTTTTTT; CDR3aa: CASTLGEYGEKLFF
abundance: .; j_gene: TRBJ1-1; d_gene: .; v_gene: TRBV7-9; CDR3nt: TGTGCCAGCACGTTCTTGAGTGGGGGGGCAATGAACACTGAAGCTTTCTTT; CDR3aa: CASTFLSGGAMNTEAFF
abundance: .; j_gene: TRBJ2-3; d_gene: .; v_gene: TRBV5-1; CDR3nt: TGCGCCAGCAGCTTGAGGGGGGATACGCAGTATTTT; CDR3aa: CASSLRGDTQYF
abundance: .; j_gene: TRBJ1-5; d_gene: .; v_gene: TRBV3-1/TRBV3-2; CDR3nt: TGTGCCAGCAGCCAAGACAGGGGAAATCAGCCCCAGCATTTT; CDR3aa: CASSQDRGNQPQHF
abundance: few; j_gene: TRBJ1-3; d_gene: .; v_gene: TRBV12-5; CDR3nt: TGTGCTGCCGGGGGGACTGGAAACACCATATATTTT; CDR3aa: CAAGGTGNTIYF
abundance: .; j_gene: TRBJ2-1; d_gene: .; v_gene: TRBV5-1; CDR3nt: TGCGCCAGCGGGACACCCGGGGACAATGAGCAGTTCTTC; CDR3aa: CASGTPGDNEQFF
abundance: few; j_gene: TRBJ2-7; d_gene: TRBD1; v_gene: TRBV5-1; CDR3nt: TGCGCCAGCAGCTCCGGACAGGGGGGCTACGAGCAGTACTTC; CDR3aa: CASSSGQGGYEQYF
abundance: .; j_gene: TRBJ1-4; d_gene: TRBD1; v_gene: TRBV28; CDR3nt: TGTGCCAGCAGTTTAGGGACAGGGGGCAATGAAAAACTGTTTTTT; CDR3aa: CASSLGTGGNEKLFF